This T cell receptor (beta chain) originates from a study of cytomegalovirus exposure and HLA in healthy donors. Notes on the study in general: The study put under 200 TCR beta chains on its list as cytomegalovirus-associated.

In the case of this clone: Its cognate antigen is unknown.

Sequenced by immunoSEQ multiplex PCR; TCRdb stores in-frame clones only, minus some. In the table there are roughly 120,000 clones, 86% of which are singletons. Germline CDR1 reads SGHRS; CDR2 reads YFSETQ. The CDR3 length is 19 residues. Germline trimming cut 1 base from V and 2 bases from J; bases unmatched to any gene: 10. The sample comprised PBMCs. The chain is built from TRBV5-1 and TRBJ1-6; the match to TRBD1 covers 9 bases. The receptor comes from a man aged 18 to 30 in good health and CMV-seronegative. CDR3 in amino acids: CASSLSQGARGAYNSPLHF. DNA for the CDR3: TGCGCCAGCAGCTTGTCACAGGGGGCGCGGGGGGCCTATAATTCACCCCTCCACTTT.